The text below deals with one TCR beta chain. This sample was included in a study of blood T cell repertoires in COVID-19. Study in general: There were acute and convalescent COVID-19 samples, and they came from the United States, Italy and Spain. The analysed material was cDNA or gDNA that came from T cells, B-cell-depleted T cells, or PBMCs.

The germline V gene has CDR1 SGHVS and CDR2 FQNEAQ. CDR3 length equals 14 residues. V was cut by 8 bases and J by 3 bases, with 16 bases left in between. Per the original data handling: Amplifying reference gene primers gave estimates of nucleated cell counts. The protocol was immunoSEQ multiplex PCR, while the TCRdb copy is restricted to in-frame clones and leaves out a portion. V, J and clone size derive from that table, while D and trimming were established from the DNA sequence. The table records 65,000 to 75,000 clones, approximately 78% of them present only once. This receptor was obtained from a human donor in a cohort sampled during active COVID-19. The sequenced sample consisted of peripheral blood. This chain joins TRBV7-8 and TRBJ1-1; unclear D gene. The DNA of the CDR3 is TGTGCCAGCCGTCGGGATTCAACTTACACTGAAGCTTTCTTT. Encoded protein: CASRRDSTYTEAFF.